This paragraph covers one TCR beta chain sequence. The antigen remains unidentified. This entry is derived from a study of T-cell reconstitution after alpha-beta-depleted transplantation in children. Points from the study as a whole: From surviving recipient T cells and thymic progenitors came the high day-60 TCRbeta diversity observed in some patients. Diversity and T-cell counts at one year after transplant derived mostly from new T cells.

The germline gives CDR1 SNHLY, CDR2 FYNNEI. The CDR3 runs 14 residues. Deletions cut 4 bases from V and 3 bases from J, with 12 bases between. As it was prepared, the TCRbeta library received unique molecular identifiers. TCRdb re-derived calls from the PCR reads in MiXCR, one entry per CDR3 protein. The repertoire holds around 25,000 distinct CDR3 sequences, with about a sixth as singletons. Sequences were derived from PBMCs, mostly from graft donor cells, sampled 60 days after TCRalphabeta/CD19-depleted stem cell transplant. The rearrangement links TRBV2 to TRBJ1-2, with D maybe TRBD1 (5 bases). The TCR sequence derives from a male patient between 2 and 15 years old who had a stem cell transplant for acute lymphoblastic leukemia, so the T cells may come from the graft donor. The CDR3 DNA is TGTGCCAGCAGTGTTTCCCAGGGCCACTATGGCTACACCTTC. It translates to CASSVSQGHYGYTF. The variable domain in full, with the rest retrieved from reference TRBV2 and TRBJ1-2, is EPEVTQTPSHQVTQMGQEVILRCVPISNHLYFYWYRQILGQKVEFLVSFYNNEISEKSEIFDDQFSVERPDGSNFTLKIRSTKLEDSAMYFCASSVSQGHYGYTFGSGTRLTVV.